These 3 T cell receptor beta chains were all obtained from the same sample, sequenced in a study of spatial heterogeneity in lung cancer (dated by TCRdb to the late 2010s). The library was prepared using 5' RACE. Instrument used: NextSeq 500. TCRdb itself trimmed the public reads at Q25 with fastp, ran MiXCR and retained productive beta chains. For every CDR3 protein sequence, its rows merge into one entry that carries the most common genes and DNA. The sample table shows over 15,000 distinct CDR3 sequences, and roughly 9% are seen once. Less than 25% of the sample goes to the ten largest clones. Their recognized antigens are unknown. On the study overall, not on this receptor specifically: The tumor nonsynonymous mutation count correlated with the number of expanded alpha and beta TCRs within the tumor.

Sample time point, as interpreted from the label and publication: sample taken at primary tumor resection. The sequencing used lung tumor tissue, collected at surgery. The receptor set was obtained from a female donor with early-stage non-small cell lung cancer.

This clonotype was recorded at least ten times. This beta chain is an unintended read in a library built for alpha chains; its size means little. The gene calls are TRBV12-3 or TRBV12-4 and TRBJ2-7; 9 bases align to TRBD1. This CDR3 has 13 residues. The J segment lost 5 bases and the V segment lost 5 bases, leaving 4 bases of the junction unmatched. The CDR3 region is CASSPRTGDEQYF. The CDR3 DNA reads TGTGCCAGCAGTCCACGGACAGGGGACGAGCAGTACTTC.

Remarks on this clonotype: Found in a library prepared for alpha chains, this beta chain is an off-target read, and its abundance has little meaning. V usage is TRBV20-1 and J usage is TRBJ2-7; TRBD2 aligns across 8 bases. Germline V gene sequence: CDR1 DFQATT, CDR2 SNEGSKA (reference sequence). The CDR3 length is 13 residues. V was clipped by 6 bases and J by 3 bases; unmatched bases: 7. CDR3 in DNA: TGCAGTGCAATGGGACTAGGATTCTACGAGCAGTACTTC. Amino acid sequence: CSAMGLGFYEQYF.

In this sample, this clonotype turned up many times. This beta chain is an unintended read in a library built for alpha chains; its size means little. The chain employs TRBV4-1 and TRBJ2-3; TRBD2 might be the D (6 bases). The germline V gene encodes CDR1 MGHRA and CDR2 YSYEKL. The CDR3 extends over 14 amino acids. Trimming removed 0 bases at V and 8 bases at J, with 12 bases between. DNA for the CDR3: TGCGCCAGCAGCCAAGATAGTGGAGGGAGTACGCAGTATTTT. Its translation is CASSQDSGGSTQYF.